Shown below are 32 T cell receptor beta chains from a single sample sequenced in a study of OX40 agonist ivuxolimab in advanced cancers. Profiling relied on immunoSEQ multiplex PCR, and the TCRdb table lists in-frame clones only, not all of them. The table records 50,000 to 75,000 clones, 84% of them present only once. The specimen comprised CD4+ or CD8+ T cells sorted from blood, sampled in a trial of the OX40 agonist ivuxolimab. These receptors all come from an adult with an advanced solid tumor such as melanoma, head and neck, liver or kidney cancer.

The rearrangement joins TRBV7-6 to TRBJ1-2, with D possibly TRBD1 on 6 matching bases. Trimming cost V 3 bases and J 6 bases, with 17 bases left between them. The germline gives CDR1 SGHVS, CDR2 FNYEAQ. CDR3 length equals 15 residues. CDR3 region: CASSLVPGQNHGYTF. Here the CDR3 DNA reads TGTGCCAGCAGCTTGGTCCCCGGACAGAACCATGGCTACACCTTC.

This sequence joins TRBV4-1 and TRBJ1-6; D gene ambiguous. Looked up from germline, CDR1 is MGHRA and CDR2 is YSYEKL. The V gene lost 3 bases and the J gene lost 8 bases, with 20 bases spanning the gap. This CDR3 spans 17 amino acids. CDR3: CASSQSGQENHYSPLHF. The CDR3 DNA sequence: TGCGCCAGCAGCCAGAGCGGCCAGGAAAACCACTATTCACCCCTCCACTTT.

The rearrangement joins TRBV7-9 to TRBJ2-7; 10 nucleotides match TRBD1. This CDR3 has 17 amino acids. Trimming at V came to 2 bases and at J to 3 bases, leaving 10 bases not matched to a gene. Looked up from germline, CDR1 is SEHNR and CDR2 is FQNEAQ (reference sequence). The CDR3 DNA reads as TGTGCCAGCAGCTTAATACCGGGACAGGGGCAAAACTACGAGCAGTACTTC. It specifies CASSLIPGQGQNYEQYF.

The CDR3 region is CASSLVGGGETQYF. Written as DNA, the CDR3 is TGCGCCAGCAGCTTGGTAGGAGGCGGGGAGACCCAGTACTTC. This chain links TRBV5-1 with TRBJ2-5, with a weak D call TRBD2 (5 bases). The V end was cut by 0 bases, the J end by 5 bases, with 11 bases between. Germline CDR1 is SGHRS and CDR2 is YFSETQ. This CDR3 contains 14 residues.

This clone was seen just once. V usage is TRBV18 and J usage is TRBJ1-1; D gene unclear. Deletions cut 6 bases from V and 0 bases from J, with 11 bases between. In germline, CDR1 is KGHSH, CDR2 LQKENI. CDR3 length equals 14 residues. CDR3 DNA: TGTGCCAGCTCCCCGGACGTCATGAACACTGAAGCTTTCTTT. Translating it yields CASSPDVMNTEAFF.

V is TRBV27 and J is TRBJ2-1; D unclear. Germline CDR1 reads MNHEY; CDR2 reads SMNVEV (reference sequence). Trimming took 5 bases from V and 4 from J, leaving 9 bases between them. The CDR3 has 13 residues. CDR3 sequence reads: CASSARRYNEQFF. DNA for the CDR3: TGTGCCAGCAGTGCCCGGCGGTACAATGAGCAGTTCTTC.

The chain carries TRBV19 and TRBJ2-2; TRBD2 agrees at 9 bases. J gave up 2 bases and V 5 bases, and 12 bases lay outside the gene matches. This CDR3 has 18 residues. Germline CDR1 and CDR2: LNHDA and SQIVND (reference sequence). CDR3 region: CASSSGTSRGYNTGELFF. The DNA for the CDR3 is TGTGCCAGTAGTTCCGGGACTAGCAGGGGATACAACACCGGGGAGCTGTTTTTT.

The chain has TRBV11-3 and TRBJ1-1; D is uncertain. The germline V gene encodes CDR1 SGHNT and CDR2 YENEEA. This CDR3 region has 14 residues. Trimming cost V 5 bases and J 4 bases, with 14 bases left between them. The CDR3 spells CASSDRAKGTEAFF. DNA of the CDR3: TGTGCCAGCAGCGACCGCGCCAAGGGCACTGAAGCTTTCTTT. Combining the CDR3 with reference TRBV11-3 and TRBJ1-1 gives the whole variable domain EAGVVQSPRYKIIEKKQPVAFWCNPISGHNTLYWYLQNLGQGPELLIRYENEEAVDDSQLPKDRFSAERLKGVDSTLKIQPAELGDSAVYLCASSDRAKGTEAFFGQGTRLTVV.

Notes on this clone: The junction departs from germline at one end; a sequencing error may be responsible. At the DNA level, this CDR3 is encoded by other sequences in the same sample as well. The chain is built from TRBV2 and TRBJ2-6, with D possibly TRBD1 on 5 matching bases. This CDR3 has 14 amino acids. Germline-derived CDR1 and CDR2 are SNHLY and FYNNEI. This CDR3 is CASSDVSGANVLTF. CDR3 in DNA: TGTGCCAGCAGTGATGTTTCTGGGGCCAACGTCCTGACCTTC.

The chain uses TRBV5-1 and TRBJ1-1; the D gene is possibly TRBD1 (6 bases). The V gene's germline CDR1 is SGHRS and CDR2 YFSETQ. The CDR3 loop spans 15 amino acids. V was shortened by 4 bases and J by 0 bases, with 13 bases between the two germline ends. CDR3 sequence: CASSRTTGMNTEAFF. The DNA for the CDR3 is TGCGCCAGCAGCCGCACTACAGGGATGAACACTGAAGCTTTCTTT.

The chain employs TRBV6-6 and TRBJ2-7; 9 bases line up with TRBD2. The germline V gene has CDR1 MNHNY and CDR2 SVGAGI (reference sequence). The CDR3 has 14 residues. V gave up 8 bases and J gave up 5 bases; unmatched junction bases: 10. CDR3 DNA sequence: TGTGCCAGCGGTCCTAGCGGGAAAGGTAACGAGCAGTACTTC. Translation gives CASGPSGKGNEQYF.

The rearrangement joins TRBV6-6 to TRBJ1-1, with TRBD1 as a possible D gene (6 bases). Germline V gives CDR1 MNHNY, CDR2 SVGAGI (reference sequence). The CDR3 totals 14 residues. The ends were cut back, 6 bases at V and 0 bases at J, with 11 bases in the middle. The CDR3 here is CASSNRVMNTEAFF. Here the CDR3 DNA reads TGTGCCAGCAGCAACAGGGTAATGAACACTGAAGCTTTCTTT.

The chain uses TRBV6-5 and TRBJ2-7; TRBD1 aligns across 9 bases. Germline V gene lookup returns CDR1 MNHEY and CDR2 SVGAGI. CDR3 length: 15 residues. With V trimmed by 0 bases and J by 1 base, 1 base remained unmatched. CDR3 in DNA: TGTGCCAGCAGTTACTCGGGGACAGGGTCCTACGAGCAGTACTTC. Translation gives CASSYSGTGSYEQYF.

The chain links TRBV4-1 to TRBJ1-5, with D unresolved. Trimming left V 0 bases short and J 9 bases short, with 15 bases between. The CDR3 length is 15 residues. Germline assignment: CDR1 MGHRA and CDR2 YSYEKL. CDR3 protein: CASSQDPCVGWPQHF. The DNA of the CDR3 is TGCGCCAGCAGCCAAGATCCTTGCGTAGGATGGCCCCAGCATTTT.

The rearrangement uses TRBV5-1 and TRBJ2-1, with 13 bases lining up with TRBD2. J was trimmed by 8 bases and V by 0 bases; bases with no gene match: 5. The CDR3 loop spans 16 amino acids. CDR1 is SGHRS and CDR2 is YFSETQ in the germline V gene. The CDR3 spells CASSLGLAGGIDEQFF. The CDR3 DNA reads TGCGCCAGCAGCTTGGGACTAGCGGGAGGTATAGATGAGCAGTTCTTC.

The chain uses TRBV13 and TRBJ1-1; no reliable D call. The CDR3 consists of 13 residues. V lost 7 bases to trimming and J lost 0 bases, with 9 bases between them. Germline CDR1 reads PRHDT; CDR2 reads FYEKMQ (reference sequence). The chain's CDR3 is CASMDQMNTEAFF. The CDR3 nucleotides are TGTGCCAGCATGGACCAAATGAACACTGAAGCTTTCTTT.

V is TRBV5-6 and J is TRBJ1-5; D gene unclear. The CDR3 has 13 amino acids. CDR1 and CDR2 (germline): SGHDT, YYEEEE. The V gene lost 0 bases and the J gene lost 4 bases, with 5 bases spanning the gap. For the CDR3, the DNA is TGTGCCAGCAGCTTGGACCCAAATCAGCCCCAGCATTTT. It yields the protein CASSLDPNQPQHF.

J is TRBJ1-5 and V is TRBV6-1, with D perhaps TRBD1 (5 bases). Germline CDR1 is MNHNS and CDR2 is SASEGT. CDR3 size: 15 residues. V lost 4 bases to trimming and J lost 0 bases, with 10 bases between them. CDR3 protein: CASSGTGGSNQPQHF. The CDR3 DNA reads TGTGCCAGCAGTGGGACCGGGGGTAGCAATCAGCCCCAGCATTTT.

The chain uses TRBV2 and TRBJ1-3; no clear D gene. V gave up 4 bases and J gave up 0 bases, with 10 bases separating them. The germline V gene has CDR1 SNHLY and CDR2 FYNNEI. The CDR3 runs 15 residues. CDR3 sequence reads: CASSADPPSGNTIYF. CDR3 DNA sequence: TGTGCCAGCAGTGCGGACCCTCCCTCTGGAAACACCATATATTTT.

This chain uses TRBV5-6 with TRBJ1-2; weak D call: TRBD1 (5 bases). V gave up 0 bases and J gave up 5 bases, with 14 bases separating them. CDR1 and CDR2 (germline): SGHDT, YYEEEE. This CDR3 is built from 15 residues. The CDR3 spells CASSLVGQGEYGYTF. The CDR3 coding sequence is TGTGCCAGCAGCTTGGTGGGGCAGGGAGAATATGGCTACACCTTC.

For this clone: The same CDR3 can be traced to other DNA sequences in this sample. This chain connects TRBV19 to TRBJ1-1; D possibly corresponds to TRBD1 (5 bases). V was pared by 6 bases and J by 0 bases, with 8 bases between. This CDR3 is 13 amino acids long. Germline-derived CDR1 and CDR2 are LNHDA and SQIVND (reference sequence). The CDR3 DNA follows: TGTGCCAGTAGGAGACAGATGAACACTGAAGCTTTCTTT. This translates into CASRRQMNTEAFF.

The chain joins TRBV5-1 to TRBJ1-3; possible D gene TRBD1, 6 bases. Germline V gene lookup returns CDR1 SGHRS and CDR2 YFSETQ. V lost 5 bases and J lost 4, with 13 bases in between. The CDR3 sequence is 14 residues long. The CDR3 DNA sequence: TGCGCCAGCAGTGACCCAGGACAGGGAAACACCATATATTTT. It specifies CASSDPGQGNTIYF.

The chain has TRBV10-3 and TRBJ2-6; maybe TRBD1 (5 bases). The V and J ends lost 6 bases and 1 base respectively, with 7 bases between them. Germline V gives CDR1 ENHRY, CDR2 SYGVKD. The CDR3 consists of 14 residues. The CDR3 DNA reads TGTGCCATCAGCGACAGTTCTGGGGCCAACGTCCTGACTTTC. Translating it yields CAISDSSGANVLTF.

This clone was observed a single time. The chain couples TRBV7-6 to TRBJ2-2, with 16 bases that match TRBD2. The CDR3 consists of 20 residues. Trimming removed 2 bases from V and 3 bases from J; junction bases left unmatched: 9. Per the germline V gene, CDR1 is SGHVS and CDR2 is FNYEAQ. CDR3 in DNA: TGTGCCAGCAGCTTAACGGGACTAGCGGGAGGGCCGGGGTACACCGGGGAGCTGTTTTTT. This sequence encodes CASSLTGLAGGPGYTGELFF.

The gene calls are TRBV7-2 and TRBJ2-1; D is undetermined. From germline, CDR1 is SGHTA and CDR2 FQGNSA. This CDR3 is 14 amino acids long. Trimming pared 0 bases from V and 6 bases from J, leaving 9 bases between. The DNA of the CDR3 is TGTGCCAGCAGCTTAGCAGGACGCTCCAATGAGCAGTTCTTC. Encoded protein: CASSLAGRSNEQFF.

V and J are TRBV11-3 and TRBJ2-1; TRBD1 is a possible D gene (6 bases). The CDR3 runs to 14 residues. Between the trimmed V and J ends, which lost 5 bases and 2 bases, there was a span of 10 bases. Germline CDR1 and CDR2: SGHNT and YENEEA. The chain's CDR3 is CASSHGTTYNEQFF. The CDR3 bases are TGTGCCAGCAGCCACGGGACAACCTACAATGAGCAGTTCTTC.

This sequence joins TRBV5-1 and TRBJ2-6; D uncertain. Germline V gives CDR1 SGHRS, CDR2 YFSETQ. This CDR3 spans 15 amino acids. Trimming stripped 0 bases from V and 0 bases from J, with 4 bases between. The CDR3 coding sequence is TGCGCCAGCAGCTTGGGGGGCTCTGGGGCCAACGTCCTGACTTTC. It yields the protein CASSLGGSGANVLTF.

The chain employs TRBV28 and TRBJ1-6, with unresolved D. Germline V lookup: CDR1 MDHEN, CDR2 SYDVKM. The CDR3 consists of 13 residues. V was shortened by 6 bases and J by 13 bases, with 16 bases between the two germline ends. CDR3 residues: CASRPRSKLPLHF. The CDR3 nucleotides are TGTGCCAGCAGACCGCGCTCAAAATTGCCCCTCCACTTT.

The chain employs TRBV7-2 and TRBJ1-2; 7 positions match TRBD1. The germline gives CDR1 SGHTA, CDR2 FQGNSA. J gave up 4 bases and V 3 bases, and 8 bases lay outside the gene matches. The CDR3 has 15 amino acids. The CDR3 nucleotides read TGTGCCAGCAGCTTTCAAGGGGGCGGCGGCTATGGCTACACCTTC. It translates to CASSFQGGGGYGYTF.

The CDR3: CASSVASANNEQFF. CDR3 sequence (DNA): TGTGCCAGCAGCGTTGCTAGCGCGAACAATGAGCAGTTCTTC. The chain carries TRBV9 and TRBJ2-1; a possible D gene is TRBD2 (6 bases). Per germline, CDR1 SGDLS and CDR2 YYNGEE. The CDR3 runs to 14 residues. Trimming stripped 2 bases from V and 5 bases from J, with 11 bases between.

The genes are TRBV7-9 and TRBJ2-4; 10 nucleotides line up with TRBD1. Germline-derived CDR1 and CDR2 are SEHNR and FQNEAQ (reference sequence). This CDR3 spans 16 amino acids. Trimming cost V 3 bases and J 3 bases; bases outside gene matches: 5. CDR3 residues: CASSLDRGTVKNIQYF. DNA for the CDR3: TGTGCCAGCAGCTTGGACAGGGGGACAGTCAAAAACATTCAGTACTTC.

This chain links TRBV19 with TRBJ2-2; tentatively, D is TRBD1 or TRBD2 (6 bases each). The germline V gene has CDR1 LNHDA and CDR2 SQIVND (reference sequence). The CDR3 has 15 residues. Trimming left V 3 bases short and J 5 bases short, with 13 bases between. CDR3: CASSIRGEKTGELFF. CDR3 DNA sequence: TGTGCCAGTAGTATTAGGGGGGAAAAAACCGGGGAGCTGTTTTTT.